This T cell receptor (beta chain) was captured by sequencing in a study of cytomegalovirus exposure and HLA in healthy donors (dated by TCRdb to about 2017). Notes on the research overall: A later analysis indicated that the roughly 130 validation repertoires were generated on the platform also employed for the approximately 700 repertoires of the first cohort. The aim of the study was to test whether cataloging public T cell receptors could identify signatures of past pathogen exposure. A separate validation cohort of 100 to 150 different subjects was used in addition to the 666-subject first cohort. To predict cytomegalovirus infection status, the study combined high-throughput TCR immunosequencing, statistical association of individual TCRs with disease status, and machine learning. Points the paper makes about the study in general: While some public TCRs were present in many individuals, most TCR sequences turned up only very rarely across donors. In vitro tests confirmed that three of the cytomegalovirus-associated TCR beta chains recognize cytomegalovirus antigens. A later analysis lacked HLA typing for the validation cohort, so it scored co-occurrence in that cohort across all 110 or so repertoires. A total of 164 TCR beta chains were listed by the study as associated with cytomegalovirus. In both the original and validation cohorts, the classifier was reported to diagnose cytomegalovirus status with high specificity and sensitivity. The authors suggested that the approach could potentially be generalized to other disease states and immunological phenotypes. In a later analysis, TCRs clustered in the first cohort were found to also tend to co-occur in the 130 or so validation repertoires, with about 93% of cluster scores above 0.

Remarks on this clone: What antigen it recognizes has not been identified. The input lacks base qualities; no much larger clone sits a single base away.

Between the V and J ends, shortened by 4 bases and 6 bases respectively, the junction contains 11 bases. Looking up the germline V gene yields CDR1 SGHRS and CDR2 YFSETQ. The CDR3 measures 12 amino acids from cysteine to phenylalanine. CDR3 DNA is the only sequence kept; it has 36 bases, read in frame from the first base. Donors formed part of the validation cohort, which comprised some 120 subjects and was distinct from the first cohort of fewer than 750 subjects. The library was made by the immunoSEQ multiplex PCR assay. The paper's processing steps were these. To diagnose cytomegalovirus status from the catalog of TCR beta chain sequences, a statistical classification framework was built. TCRdb mirrors the immuneACCESS table, restricted to in-frame sequences. Some clones are absent from its copies; in checked studies, under half trace to an unresolved V gene, and the reason for the others is unknown. V and J calls and clone size are as listed in that table; D and trimming were resolved from the DNA. This sample lists about 150,000 clones; 75% to 90% were detected once. Under 25% of the sample is in the top ten clones.

The chain is assembled from TRBV5-1 and TRBJ2-7; no D segment can be confidently identified. This TCR came from a man aged 18 to 30 in good health and CMV-seropositive. Sample: PBMCs. The CDR3 region reads CASSLSYSEQYF. The nucleotide sequence is given as TGCGCCAGCAGCCTCTCATATAGCGAGCAGTACTTC.